These 8 T cell receptor beta chains came from one sample sequenced in a study of T cell responses to AZD1222 COVID-19 vaccine. Sequenced by immunoSEQ multiplex PCR; TCRdb stores in-frame clones only, minus some. Of around 130,000 clones in the sample, 80% to 90% were seen once. The starting material was peripheral blood, obtained 28 days after the second AZD1222 dose. Every receptor here comes from an adult who received the AZD1222 COVID-19 vaccine.

The rearrangement uses TRBV6-1 and TRBJ1-5; D unclear. CDR1 and CDR2 from the germline V gene are MNHNS and SASEGT. The CDR3 length is 13 residues. Trimming stripped 3 bases from V and 9 bases from J, with 12 bases between. CDR3 sequence reads: CASSDANSTPQHF. The CDR3 DNA follows: TGTGCCAGCAGTGACGCGAATAGTACGCCCCAGCATTTT.

The rearrangement joins TRBV2 to TRBJ1-6; D is ambiguous. The V gene's germline CDR1 is SNHLY and CDR2 FYNNEI. The CDR3 is 15 residues long. The ends were cut back, 3 bases at V and 5 bases at J, with 11 bases in the middle. The CDR3 coding sequence is TGTGCCAGCAGTGAGGCCGAACGGCATAATTCACCCCTCCACTTT. Translating gives CASSEAERHNSPLHF.

The chain links TRBV7-2 to TRBJ1-5; a possible D gene is TRBD1 (5 bases). Germline V gives CDR1 SGHTA, CDR2 FQGNSA. CDR3 size: 13 residues. V lost 1 base and J 6 bases, leaving 7 bases between the germline ends. For the CDR3, the DNA is TGTGCCAGCAGCTTAGGGGGGACTCAGCCCCAGCATTTT. This gives the protein CASSLGGTQPQHF.

The chain joins TRBV5-1 to TRBJ2-2, with no clear D. CDR1 and CDR2 from the germline V gene are SGHRS and YFSETQ. Trimming took 0 bases from V and 3 from J, leaving 9 bases between them. The CDR3 totals 15 residues. Here the CDR3 DNA reads TGCGCCAGCAGCTTGGGGCAGCTAGACACCGGGGAGCTGTTTTTT. It encodes CASSLGQLDTGELFF.

This clone occurred once. At the DNA level, this CDR3 is encoded by other sequences in the same sample as well. V usage is TRBV6-5 and J usage is TRBJ1-1; TRBD1 might be the D (6 bases). The V gene's germline CDR1 is MNHEY and CDR2 SVGAGI. This CDR3 region has 15 residues. V shed 0 bases and J shed 0 bases, with 8 bases lying between them. The CDR3 reads CASSYSGTLNTEAFF. The CDR3 DNA reads as TGTGCCAGCAGTTACTCGGGGACACTGAACACTGAAGCTTTCTTT.

V is TRBV18 and J is TRBJ2-7; weak D call: TRBD1 (6 bases). Germline values: CDR1 KGHSH, CDR2 LQKENI. The V and J ends lost 4 bases and 5 bases respectively, with 15 bases between them. The CDR3 length is 14 residues. The CDR3 nucleotides are TGTGCCAGCTCACAAGCACAGGGCCGCCACGAGCAGTACTTC. This encodes CASSQAQGRHEQYF.

The gene calls are TRBV5-1 and TRBJ1-3; no firm D call. Trimming removed 3 bases from V and 0 bases from J, with 13 bases in between. Germline loops: CDR1 SGHRS, CDR2 YFSETQ. The CDR3 extends over 16 amino acids. CDR3 DNA sequence: TGCGCCAGCAGCTCGGCGGGTCCCAGCTCTGGAAACACCATATATTTT. Encoded protein: CASSSAGPSSGNTIYF.

As DNA, the CDR3 is TGTGCCTGGGGTCCCGACAGGGCTGGAAACACCATATATTTT. It encodes CAWGPDRAGNTIYF. The chain couples TRBV30 to TRBJ1-3, with 7 bases that match TRBD1. J gave up 2 bases and V 5 bases, and 6 bases lay outside the gene matches. The CDR3 extends over 14 amino acids. Germline assignment: CDR1 GTSNPN and CDR2 SVGIG (reference sequence).